Listed here are 25 T cell receptor beta chains from one sample, sequenced in a study of T-cell memory formation after mild COVID-19. In TCRdb, the 5' RACE reads were re-called with MiXCR into one record per CDR3 protein. The top ten hold roughly 14% of the sample, which has some 410,000 distinct CDR3 sequences, around 22% seen once. Sequencing was done on a sample of PBMCs or a T cell subset sorted from them (not recorded which). These receptors all stem from an adult woman who had mild COVID-19 (a few samples of this study predate the infection). Cell type and time point are not known.

This clonotype was observed many times. This sequence joins TRBV6-2 or TRBV6-3 and TRBJ2-7, with D possibly being TRBD1 (5 bases). The CDR3 runs 16 residues. Germline V gene lookup returns CDR1 MNHEY and CDR2 SVGEGT. Trimming cost V 5 bases and J 3 bases, with 20 bases left between them. CDR3 residues: CASSPDTPRWGYEQYF. For the CDR3, the DNA is TGTGCCAGCAGTCCGGACACTCCCCGATGGGGCTACGAGCAGTACTTC.

This clonotype was counted only a few times. The chain employs TRBV27 and TRBJ2-1, with 7 positions matching TRBD1. This CDR3 region has 14 residues. With 7 bases clipped from V and 7 bases from J, the junction kept 10 bases outside the gene matches. CDR1 is MNHEY and CDR2 is SMNVEV in the germline V gene (reference sequence). In nucleotides, the CDR3 is TGTGCCAGCAAGGGGGCTCTCCGAGAGAATGAGCAGTTCTTC. Residues: CASKGALRENEQFF.

A few counts support this clonotype. The chain carries TRBV6-5 and TRBJ2-3, with D maybe TRBD1 (5 bases). With 6 bases removed from V and 1 base from J, the gap between germline ends came to 8 bases. This CDR3 comprises 13 residues. Germline lookup yields CDR1 MNHEY and CDR2 SVGAGI. CDR3 sequence reads: CASSGHGTDTQYF. CDR3 DNA sequence: TGTGCCAGCAGCGGACACGGCACAGATACGCAGTATTTT.

The rearrangement links TRBV4-1 to TRBJ2-5, with 14 positions matching TRBD2. Losses at the gene ends were 4 bases for V and 2 bases for J; bases not matched to a gene: 6. Germline V lookup: CDR1 MGHRA, CDR2 YSYEKL. This CDR3 contains 17 residues. The CDR3 loop reads CASSLRTSGGIQETQYF. DNA for the CDR3: TGCGCCAGCAGCCTTCGGACTAGCGGGGGGATACAAGAGACCCAGTACTTC.

The rearrangement uses TRBV20-1 and TRBJ1-2; D remains unclear. CDR1 DFQATT and CDR2 SNEGSKA come from the germline V gene (reference sequence). V lost 1 base, J lost 9 bases, and 18 bases lay in between. The CDR3 contains 14 residues. This CDR3 reads CSARALSTSTSYTF. The CDR3 DNA follows: TGCAGTGCTAGAGCTCTGAGTACCTCGACTAGCTACACCTTC.

The chain uses TRBV5-6 and TRBJ2-3; weak D call: TRBD2 (6 bases). CDR3 length equals 17 residues. V was cut by 0 bases and J by 1 base, with 15 bases left in between. Germline V gene lookup returns CDR1 SGHDT and CDR2 YYEEEE. CDR3 bases: TGTGCCAGCAGCTTGGTTCGCGGGACGGTTGGCACAGATACGCAGTATTTT. Protein: CASSLVRGTVGTDTQYF.

A remark on this clonotype: This clone may be a read error of a much larger clone one base away. This chain joins TRBV27 and TRBJ2-4; D is possibly TRBD1 or TRBD2 (5 bases each). This CDR3 has 14 amino acids. The V gene's germline CDR1 is MNHEY and CDR2 SMNVEV (reference sequence). Trimming took off 2 bases at V and 2 bases at J, with 7 bases between the two ends. For the CDR3, the DNA is TGTGCCAGCAGTTTAGGGGGAACCAAAAACATTCAGTACTTC. Protein product: CASSLGGTKNIQYF.

The rearrangement uses TRBV6-2 or TRBV6-3 and TRBJ1-1; maybe TRBD1 (5 bases). Trimming left V 8 bases short and J 2 bases short, with 12 bases between. The germline CDR1 and CDR2 sequences are MNHEY and SVGEGT. This CDR3 comprises 13 residues. CDR3 amino acids: CASAVRVNTEAFF. For the CDR3, the DNA is TGTGCCAGCGCCGTCAGGGTAAACACTGAAGCTTTCTTT.

The gene calls are TRBV5-1 and TRBJ2-7; D remains ambiguous. Trimming removed 0 bases from V and 5 bases from J, with 9 bases in between. The CDR3 is 13 residues long. CDR1 and CDR2 from the germline V gene are SGHRS and YFSETQ. The CDR3 reads CASSLAWTDEQYF. As DNA, the CDR3 is TGCGCCAGCAGCTTGGCTTGGACGGACGAGCAGTACTTC.

The V call is TRBV6-4, the J call TRBJ2-5, with TRBD2 matching over 11 bases. The J segment lost 5 bases and the V segment lost 5 bases, leaving 13 bases of the junction unmatched. Per germline, CDR1 MRHNA and CDR2 SNTAGT. This CDR3 spans 17 amino acids. The DNA of the CDR3 is TGTGCCAGCAGTCCACAACGGAGTAGCGGGAGGGTTGAGACCCAGTACTTC. Its translation: CASSPQRSSGRVETQYF.

This clonotype came up a few times. V usage is TRBV24-1 and J usage is TRBJ2-2, with D perhaps TRBD1 (8 bases). The CDR3 runs to 15 residues. V was trimmed by 8 bases and J by 4 bases, leaving 16 bases between them. Looked up from germline, CDR1 is KGHDR and CDR2 is SFDVKD. CDR3 bases: TGTGCCACCAACGTACAGGGGGAGGGCACCGGGGAGCTGTTTTTT. Protein: CATNVQGEGTGELFF.

This clonotype was picked up a small number of times. The chain employs TRBV5-5 and TRBJ2-5, with D tentatively TRBD1 (8 bases). CDR3 size: 15 residues. In germline, CDR1 is SGHKS, CDR2 YYEKEE (reference sequence). The V end lost 3 bases, the J end lost 5 bases, and 17 bases lay between the germline ends. The CDR3 protein is CASSSTQGGLETQYF. CDR3 sequence (DNA): TGTGCCAGCAGCTCAACACAGGGGGGGCTGGAGACCCAGTACTTC.

J is TRBJ2-1 and V is TRBV7-8; 7 bases are a match to TRBD2. This CDR3 spans 15 amino acids. After removal of 5 bases from V and 6 bases from J, the junction contained 10 bases not matched to a gene. Germline-derived CDR1 and CDR2 are SGHVS and FQNEAQ. Here the CDR3 DNA reads TGTGCCAGCAGCCACTCCGGGACTACCACCAATGAGCAGTTCTTC. Amino acid sequence: CASSHSGTTTNEQFF.

The sample holds a few counts of this clonotype. As DNA, the CDR3 is TGTGCCAGCACCCTCCCCTCCACAGATACGCAGTATTTT. Its translation is CASTLPSTDTQYF. V gene TRBV5-6 combines with J gene TRBJ2-3; no clear D gene. The CDR3 runs to 13 residues. V was trimmed by 6 bases and J by 2 bases, leaving 10 bases between them. Germline CDR1 is SGHDT and CDR2 is YYEEEE.

This chain joins TRBV5-5 and TRBJ1-2; TRBD1 matches at 8 bases. The germline gives CDR1 SGHKS, CDR2 YYEKEE (reference sequence). V lost 0 bases, J lost 6 bases, and 4 bases stayed unmatched. The CDR3 contains 14 residues. The CDR3 protein is CASSLARGLDGYTF. The CDR3 nucleotides read TGTGCCAGCAGCTTGGCCAGGGGGCTGGATGGCTACACCTTC.

This clonotype has just a few counts. The chain couples TRBV5-1 to TRBJ2-1; either TRBD1 or TRBD2 may supply D (5 bases each). The CDR3 totals 15 residues. Trimming cost V 7 bases and J 7 bases, with 21 bases left between them. The germline V gene has CDR1 SGHRS and CDR2 YFSETQ. The CDR3 sequence is CASGWSWDGWNEQFF. DNA for the CDR3: TGCGCCAGCGGGTGGTCCTGGGACGGTTGGAATGAGCAGTTCTTC.

This clonotype has more than one count but fewer than ten. The chain's CDR3 is CASSLGASGRADNEQFF. The CDR3 DNA reads as TGTGCCAGCAGCTTAGGCGCTAGCGGGAGGGCCGACAATGAGCAGTTCTTC. The J gene is TRBJ2-1, the V gene TRBV7-8; the match to TRBD2 covers 12 bases. The CDR3 contains 17 residues. J gave up 5 bases and V 1 base, and 6 bases lay outside the gene matches. The V gene's germline CDR1 is SGHVS and CDR2 FQNEAQ.

A few counts support this clonotype. The chain joins TRBV5-1 to TRBJ2-4; 7 bases line up with TRBD1. Trimming at V came to 3 bases and at J to 14 bases, leaving 8 bases not matched to a gene. Germline assignment: CDR1 SGHRS and CDR2 YFSETQ. The CDR3 covers 12 residues. CDR3: CASSWEGQAKYF. The DNA of the CDR3 is TGCGCCAGCAGCTGGGAAGGACAGGCAAAGTACTTC. Using reference TRBV5-1 and TRBJ2-4 for the parts outside the CDR3, the full variable domain is KAGVTQTPRYLIKTRGQQVTLSCSPISGHRSVSWYQQTPGQGLQFLFEYFSETQRNKGNFPGRFSGRQFSNSRSEMNVSTLELGDSALYLCASSWEGQAKYFGAGTRLSVL.

This clonotype was observed at least ten times. This chain links TRBV29-1 with TRBJ1-5; 7 positions agree with TRBD1. Germline V gene sequence: CDR1 SQVTM, CDR2 ANQGSEA. V lost 4 bases, J lost 7 bases, and 7 bases stayed unmatched. There are 13 residues in the CDR3. CDR3 in amino acids: CSVVTGAGQPQHF. The CDR3 DNA sequence: TGCAGCGTTGTAACAGGGGCGGGACAGCCCCAGCATTTT.

The V call is TRBV18, the J call TRBJ1-2; 10 nucleotides agree with TRBD1. The CDR3 consists of 17 residues. Germline CDR1 is KGHSH and CDR2 is LQKENI. V shed 2 bases, J shed 2 bases, and the junction held 8 bases outside the gene matches. CDR3 in amino acids: CASSPRDLTGGNYGYTF. The CDR3, as DNA: TGTGCCAGCTCACCAAGGGATTTGACAGGGGGCAACTATGGCTACACCTTC. Full variable domain (missing parts from reference TRBV18 and TRBJ1-2): NAGVMQNPRHLVRRRGQEARLRCSPMKGHSHVYWYRQLPEEGLKFMVYLQKENIIDESGMPKERFSAEFPKEGPSILRIQQVVRGDSAAYFCASSPRDLTGGNYGYTFGSGTRLTVV.

This chain uses TRBV19 with TRBJ1-1; TRBD1 is a possible D gene (5 bases). The CDR3 length is 15 residues. V lost 2 bases and J 1 base, leaving 11 bases between the germline ends. Germline loops: CDR1 LNHDA, CDR2 SQIVND (reference sequence). The CDR3 DNA sequence: TGTGCCAGTAGTATATCCGCGCAGGGGAACACTGAAGCTTTCTTT. Residues: CASSISAQGNTEAFF.

A few counts support this clonotype. V is TRBV7-6 and J is TRBJ2-2; D remains ambiguous. The V end was cut by 5 bases, the J end by 0 bases, with 13 bases between. This CDR3 spans 16 amino acids. Germline lookup yields CDR1 SGHVS and CDR2 FNYEAQ. The CDR3 DNA follows: TGTGCCAGCAGCCCCGGTTGGGGATCGAACACCGGGGAGCTGTTTTTT. Translated, it gives CASSPGWGSNTGELFF.

This clonotype occurred a few times. V usage is TRBV6-2 or TRBV6-3 and J usage is TRBJ2-7; D is ambiguous. V was clipped by 5 bases and J by 2 bases, with 10 bases between them. CDR1 is MNHEY and CDR2 is SVGEGT in the germline V gene. The length of the CDR3 is 13 residues. Written as DNA, the CDR3 is TGTGCCAGCAGTGGCGTCGCGCCCTACGAGCAGTACTTC. Translating gives CASSGVAPYEQYF.

The chain joins TRBV29-1 to TRBJ2-7; perhaps TRBD1 as D (6 bases). The CDR3 is 13 residues long. Trimming cost V 5 bases and J 10 bases, with 21 bases left between them. Looked up from germline, CDR1 is SQVTM and CDR2 is ANQGSEA. The DNA for the CDR3 is TGCAGCGTTTTCCTAGGTAGGGGGACACACCAGTACTTC. This sequence encodes CSVFLGRGTHQYF.

The rearrangement uses TRBV5-1 and TRBJ1-2; D uncertain. The CDR3 is 14 residues long. CDR1 and CDR2 (germline): SGHRS, YFSETQ. Trimming took 5 bases from V and 4 from J, leaving 15 bases between them. CDR3 coding DNA: TGCGCCAGCAGACGAGAAGGGTCCGCCTATGGCTACACCTTC. Residues: CASRREGSAYGYTF.